One and the same sample provided the 14 T cell receptor beta chains below, sequenced in a study of blood T cells in healthy people across ages. A J-beta primer mix and a sample-barcoded 5' primer were used in a second PCR of roughly 7 to 12 cycles. One entry per CDR3 protein results from TCRdb running MiXCR on the 5' RACE reads. The data show roughly 1.9 million distinct CDR3 sequences, about 39% seen once. Sequenced: blood. These receptors were taken from a human donor in good health.

This clonotype was counted ten times or more. The gene calls are TRBV20-1 and TRBJ1-5; D may be TRBD1 (5 bases). The germline CDR1 and CDR2 sequences are DFQATT and SNEGSKA (reference sequence). V was clipped by 5 bases and J by 7 bases, with 15 bases between them. This CDR3 region has 13 residues. CDR3 amino acids: CSAVQGNNQPQHF. The CDR3 nucleotides read TGCAGTGCTGTGCAGGGAAATAACCAGCCCCAGCATTTT.

This chain uses TRBV18 with TRBJ1-2; no clear D. The CDR3 runs to 14 residues. Trimming shortened V by 5 bases and J by 3 bases, and 13 bases separated the two germline ends. Looked up from germline, CDR1 is KGHSH and CDR2 is LQKENI. CDR3 protein: CASSGGGAYYGYTF. CDR3 DNA sequence: TGTGCCAGCTCAGGTGGCGGAGCCTACTATGGCTACACCTTC.

This clonotype came up a few times. The genes are TRBV6-6 and TRBJ2-3; D might be TRBD1 (6 bases). Germline CDR1 and CDR2: MNHNY and SVGAGI (reference sequence). The CDR3 has 14 amino acids. Trimming cost V 7 bases and J 4 bases, with 15 bases left between them. The CDR3 protein is CASTPWTDSDTQYF. The CDR3 nucleotides are TGTGCCAGCACCCCCTGGACAGATTCAGATACGCAGTATTTT.

This clonotype was counted a few times. The chain uses TRBV12-3 or TRBV12-4 and TRBJ2-1, with D possibly TRBD1 on 5 matching bases. V lost 6 bases and J 8 bases, leaving 8 bases between the germline ends. This CDR3 is built from 11 residues. Written as DNA, the CDR3 is TGTGCCAGCAGGGAAGGGGATGAGCAGTTCTTC. Its translation: CASREGDEQFF.

This chain connects TRBV14 to TRBJ2-7; 10 nucleotides agree with TRBD1. The CDR3 is 18 residues long. Looked up from germline, CDR1 is SGHDN and CDR2 is FVKESK. Losses at the gene ends were 1 base for V and 0 bases for J; bases not matched to a gene: 9. CDR3 in amino acids: CASSQGNWDRGTSYEQYF. The DNA of the CDR3 is TGTGCCAGCAGCCAAGGGAACTGGGACAGGGGAACCTCCTACGAGCAGTACTTC.

The chain recombines TRBV5-1 with TRBJ1-1; D is ambiguous. Trimming removed 5 bases at V and 3 bases at J, with 11 bases between. Germline CDR1 reads SGHRS; CDR2 reads YFSETQ. CDR3 length equals 13 residues. For the CDR3, the DNA is TGCGCCAGCAGTATACGGTGGGACACTGAAGCTTTCTTT. Encoded protein: CASSIRWDTEAFF.

As concerns this clonotype: It may be a read error: a sequence one base away is much more abundant. The chain has TRBV24-1 and TRBJ1-6, with D maybe TRBD1 (5 bases). The germline gives CDR1 KGHDR, CDR2 SFDVKD. Trimming left V 3 bases short and J 0 bases short, with 17 bases between. This CDR3 is built from 19 residues. The CDR3 reads CATSDPDPMGDSYNSPLHF. The CDR3, as DNA: TGTGCCACCAGTGATCCCGACCCGATGGGGGACTCCTATAATTCACCCCTCCACTTT.

The chain uses TRBV20-1 and TRBJ2-3; weak D call: TRBD2 (6 bases). Per the germline V gene, CDR1 is DFQATT and CDR2 is SNEGSKA (reference sequence). The CDR3 covers 13 residues. V lost 6 bases to trimming and J lost 0 bases, with 10 bases between them. The CDR3 loop is CSAGTFSTDTQYF. Here the CDR3 DNA reads TGCAGTGCCGGGACTTTTAGCACAGATACGCAGTATTTT.

The rearrangement uses TRBV7-9 and TRBJ2-4, with D possibly TRBD2 on 5 matching bases. CDR1 is SEHNR and CDR2 is FQNEAQ in the germline V gene (reference sequence). The CDR3 consists of 14 residues. With 3 bases removed from V and 7 bases from J, the gap between germline ends came to 13 bases. The CDR3 is CASSFPGNWNIQYF. Written as DNA, the CDR3 is TGTGCCAGCAGCTTCCCCGGGAACTGGAACATTCAGTACTTC.

This clonotype was recorded many times. The chain uses TRBV12-3 or TRBV12-4 and TRBJ2-7, with 9 bases lining up with TRBD1. The V gene end was trimmed by 5 bases and the J gene end by 3 bases; junction bases not matched to a gene: 5. The CDR3 extends over 14 amino acids. CDR3 DNA: TGTGCCAGCAGTCAGACAGGGGGGAACTACGAGCAGTACTTC. Translated: CASSQTGGNYEQYF.

The rearrangement links TRBV29-1 to TRBJ2-5, with 8 bases identical to TRBD1. With the DNA end fitting TRBJ2-7 better, the J assignment may be wrong. Germline CDR1 reads SQVTM; CDR2 reads ANQGSEA. This CDR3 is 14 amino acids long. In DNA form, the CDR3 reads TGCAGCGCCACATTGGACAGGGTTTTGGGCGAGCAGTACTTC. It codes for CSATLDRVLGEQYF.

A word on this clonotype: At one end, the junction sequence differs from germline, possibly due to a read error. This chain links TRBV11-2 with TRBJ1-1; D unresolved. The CDR3 runs to 14 residues. Germline V CDR1 and CDR2: SGHAT, FQNNGV. CDR3 nucleotide sequence: TGTGCCGGCAGCTTAGGACCGGTGAGCACTGAAGCTTTCTTT. Translation gives CAGSLGPVSTEAFF.

This clonotype was detected a few times. The genes are TRBV27 and TRBJ1-2; D is possibly TRBD1 (5 bases). The CDR3 contains 15 residues. Germline assignment: CDR1 MNHEY and CDR2 SMNVEV (reference sequence). The V gene lost 5 bases and the J gene lost 8 bases, with 21 bases spanning the gap. CDR3 loop: CASSPLRGREVGYTF. CDR3 in DNA: TGTGCCAGCAGTCCACTTAGGGGCAGGGAGGTAGGCTACACCTTC.

The rearrangement uses TRBV5-5 and TRBJ1-1; D not certain. This CDR3 spans 14 amino acids. Germline CDR1 and CDR2: SGHKS and YYEKEE (reference sequence). With 2 bases removed from V and 1 base from J, the gap between germline ends came to 9 bases. The DNA for the CDR3 is TGTGCCAGCAGCTTTAGTCAGACGAACACTGAAGCTTTCTTT. This sequence encodes CASSFSQTNTEAFF.